Listed here are 10 T cell receptor beta chains from one sample, sequenced in a study of technical replicates of blood from a few donors. The table came from immunoSEQ multiplex PCR; TCRdb's copy has only in-frame clones and leaves some out. The data show tens of thousands of clones, over 95% seen once. The sample consisted of T cells isolated from PBMCs. These receptors originate from a human donor in good health.

The chain links TRBV7-6 to TRBJ2-1; 13 bases line up with TRBD2. Germline V gene lookup returns CDR1 SGHVS and CDR2 FNYEAQ. V lost 3 bases to trimming and J lost 2 bases; unmatched junction nucleotides: 13. The CDR3 covers 20 residues. In nucleotides, the CDR3 is TGTGCCAGCAGCTTGTCGGAACTGGTAGGACTAGCGGGAGCCTACAATGAGCAGTTCTTC. It translates to CASSLSELVGLAGAYNEQFF.

In DNA form, the CDR3 reads TGTGCCAGCCAGACGGGTGACAGGGGATTCACTGAAGCTTTCTTT. Amino acid sequence: CASQTGDRGFTEAFF. This rearrangement joins TRBV6-5 to TRBJ1-1, with 8 positions matching TRBD1. The CDR3 has 15 amino acids. From germline, CDR1 is MNHEY and CDR2 SVGAGI. With V trimmed by 8 bases and J by 4 bases, 12 bases remained unmatched.

This sequence joins TRBV19 and TRBJ2-4; TRBD2 might be the D (6 bases). Trimming removed 3 bases from V and 0 bases from J, with 15 bases in between. The CDR3 runs to 17 residues. Germline CDR1 reads LNHDA; CDR2 reads SQIVND (reference sequence). This chain's CDR3 is CASSIWAGPLAKNIQYF. The CDR3 DNA is TGTGCCAGTAGTATTTGGGCGGGGCCCTTAGCCAAAAACATTCAGTACTTC.

The chain combines TRBV5-6 with TRBJ2-3, with 7 bases identical to TRBD2. V was pared by 0 bases and J by 2 bases, with 3 bases of the junction left unmatched. The germline V gene encodes CDR1 SGHDT and CDR2 YYEEEE. This CDR3 is 15 amino acids long. CDR3 protein: CASSLGLADTDTQYF. CDR3 coding DNA: TGTGCCAGCAGCTTGGGGCTAGCGGACACAGATACGCAGTATTTT.

The chain employs TRBV5-1 and TRBJ2-7; 8 nucleotides match TRBD2. This CDR3 comprises 16 residues. J was trimmed by 3 bases and V by 4 bases; bases with no gene match: 12. CDR1 is SGHRS and CDR2 is YFSETQ in the germline V gene. This chain's CDR3 is CASSLTSGTTNYEQYF. In DNA, the CDR3 is TGCGCCAGCAGCCTCACTAGCGGTACTACCAACTACGAGCAGTACTTC.

The count of this clone is one. This chain joins TRBV28 and TRBJ1-2; D remains ambiguous. The CDR3 consists of 15 residues. Looked up from germline, CDR1 is MDHEN and CDR2 is SYDVKM. Trimming took 4 bases from V and 1 from J, leaving 13 bases between them. DNA of the CDR3: TGTGCCAGCAGTTCAAGACATGCCTTTAACTATGGCTACACCTTC. Its protein is CASSSRHAFNYGYTF.

DNA for the CDR3: TGTGCCAGCAGTTACAGGGGGATCGGGAACACTGAAGCTTTCTTT. Its translation: CASSYRGIGNTEAFF. This chain connects TRBV6-6 to TRBJ1-1, with D perhaps matching TRBD1 (6 bases). Germline CDR1 and CDR2: MNHNY and SVGAGI (reference sequence). The CDR3 is 15 amino acids. The V end was cut by 2 bases, the J end by 1 base, with 11 bases between.

The gene calls are TRBV18 and TRBJ2-7, with D possibly TRBD2 on 5 matching bases. The CDR3 has 14 residues. Trimming shortened V by 6 bases and J by 3 bases, and 15 bases separated the two germline ends. CDR1 KGHSH and CDR2 LQKENI come from the germline V gene. CDR3 bases: TGTGCCAGCTCGAGGGAGTTCGACATCTACGAGCAGTACTTC. As protein: CASSREFDIYEQYF.

The chain is built from TRBV28 and TRBJ2-2; D gene unclear. From germline, CDR1 is MDHEN and CDR2 SYDVKM. The CDR3 is 13 amino acids. The V gene lost 5 bases and the J gene lost 7 bases, with 11 bases spanning the gap. Here the CDR3 reads CASSPLFIGELFF. CDR3 nucleotides: TGTGCCAGCAGTCCCCTGTTTATCGGGGAGCTGTTTTTT.

This clone has a single count. The V and J genes are TRBV12-5 and TRBJ2-1; TRBD2 matches at 12 bases. This CDR3 region has 15 residues. V lost 4 bases, J lost 4 bases, and 2 bases stayed unmatched. The V gene's germline CDR1 is LGHNT and CDR2 FRNRAP. CDR3 region: CASGSGLAGYNEQFF. The CDR3 DNA reads as TGTGCTAGTGGTTCCGGACTAGCGGGATACAATGAGCAGTTCTTC.